This T cell receptor beta chain was identified during a study of a mutant IDH1 vaccine in newly diagnosed glioma. Assay used: immunoSEQ multiplex PCR; TCRdb lists only in-frame clones, some missing. Found here are under 150,000 clones, 85% to 90% of them singletons; the top ten hold roughly 0.62%. This clone occurred once. Antigen: not known. CDR3 length: 14 residues. The V end lost 0 bases, the J end lost 3 bases, and 9 bases lay between the germline ends. Germline CDR1 KGHSH, CDR2 LQKENI. Regarding time point: week 11, during vaccination. The study gave 300 ug of mutant IDH1 20-mer peptide per vaccine dose, with topical imiquimod.

This chain links TRBV18 with TRBJ2-7; the D is unclear. The origin of this receptor is a woman between 50 and 59 years old with glioma. The source was PBMCs, collected from a glioma patient whose treatment included an IDH1 peptide vaccine. DNA of the CDR3: TGTGCCAGCTCACCACCCGAGGAGAACTACGAGCAGTACTTC. Amino acids: CASSPPEENYEQYF.